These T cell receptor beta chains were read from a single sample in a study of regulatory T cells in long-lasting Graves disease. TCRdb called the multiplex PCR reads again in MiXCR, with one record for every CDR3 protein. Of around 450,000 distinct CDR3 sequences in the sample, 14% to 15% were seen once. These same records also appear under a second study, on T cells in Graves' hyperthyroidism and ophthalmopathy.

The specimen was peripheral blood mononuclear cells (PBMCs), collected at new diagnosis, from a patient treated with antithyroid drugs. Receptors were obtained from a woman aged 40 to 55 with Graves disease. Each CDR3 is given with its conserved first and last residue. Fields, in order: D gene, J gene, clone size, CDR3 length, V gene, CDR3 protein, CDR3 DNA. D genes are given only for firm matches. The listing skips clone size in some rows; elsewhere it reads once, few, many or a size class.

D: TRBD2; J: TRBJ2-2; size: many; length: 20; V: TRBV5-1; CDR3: CASSLLGTTSGRISTGELFF; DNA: TGCGCCAGCAGCTTGTTGGGTACGACTAGCGGGAGGATTTCCACCGGGGAGCTGTTTTTT
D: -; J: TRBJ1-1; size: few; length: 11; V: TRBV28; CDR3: CASSQNRKAFF; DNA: TGTGCCAGCAGTCAAAATCGGAAAGCTTTCTTT
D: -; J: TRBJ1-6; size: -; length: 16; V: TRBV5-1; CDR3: CASSLEGSSYNSPLHF; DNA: TGCGCCAGCAGCTTGGAAGGGAGCTCCTATAATTCACCCCTCCACTTT
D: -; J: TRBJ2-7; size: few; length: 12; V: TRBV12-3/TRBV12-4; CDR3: CASSLNLHEQYF; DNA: TGTGCCAGCAGTTTGAATCTGCACGAGCAGTACTTC
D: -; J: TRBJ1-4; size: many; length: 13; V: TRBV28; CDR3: CAIGTGRNEKLFF; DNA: TGTGCCATCGGGACGGGACGTAATGAAAAACTGTTTTTT
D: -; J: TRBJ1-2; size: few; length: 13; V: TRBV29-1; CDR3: CSVGEGIAYGYTF; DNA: TGCAGCGTTGGGGAGGGGATAGCCTATGGCTACACCTTC
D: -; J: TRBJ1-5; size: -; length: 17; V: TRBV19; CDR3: CASTLASGNRGNQPQHF; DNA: TGTGCCAGTACCCTGGCCTCAGGGAACAGGGGCAATCAGCCCCAGCATTTT
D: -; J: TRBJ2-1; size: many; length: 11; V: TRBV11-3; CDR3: CASSPGGEQFF; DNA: TGTGCCAGCAGCCCAGGTGGTGAGCAGTTCTTC
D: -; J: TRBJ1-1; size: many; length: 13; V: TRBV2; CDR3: CASGGHPNTEAFF; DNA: TGTGCCAGCGGAGGACACCCGAACACTGAAGCTTTCTTT
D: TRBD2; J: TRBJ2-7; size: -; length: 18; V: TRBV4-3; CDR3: CASSQDGGLAGGRYEQYF; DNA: TGCGCCAGCAGCCAAGATGGAGGACTAGCGGGAGGAAGGTACGAGCAGTACTTC
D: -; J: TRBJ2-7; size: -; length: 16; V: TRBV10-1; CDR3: CASSEGPGQGNYEQYF; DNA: TGCGCCAGCAGTGAAGGGCCGGGCCAGGGGAATTACGAGCAGTACTTC
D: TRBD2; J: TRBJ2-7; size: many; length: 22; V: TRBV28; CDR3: CASSFAALLSGLAGPASYEQYF; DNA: TGTGCCAGCAGTTTTGCAGCCCTCCTCTCGGGACTAGCGGGACCCGCCTCCTACGAGCAGTACTTC
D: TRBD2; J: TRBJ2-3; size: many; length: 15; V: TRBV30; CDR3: CAWSAIAGVTDTQYF; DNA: TGTGCCTGGAGTGCAATAGCGGGAGTCACAGATACGCAGTATTTT
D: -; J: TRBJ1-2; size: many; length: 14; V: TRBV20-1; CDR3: CSARDGGDPYGYTF; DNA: TGCAGTGCTAGAGATGGAGGGGACCCTTATGGCTACACCTTC
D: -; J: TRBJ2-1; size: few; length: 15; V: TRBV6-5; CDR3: CASSYSWSSYNEQFF; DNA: TGTGCCAGCAGTTACTCGTGGAGCTCCTACAATGAGCAGTTCTTC
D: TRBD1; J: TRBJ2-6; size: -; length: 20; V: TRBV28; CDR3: CASSLSSVRQGSSGANVLTF; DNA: TGTGCCAGCAGTTTGTCTTCCGTGAGACAGGGGAGCTCTGGGGCCAACGTCCTGACTTTC
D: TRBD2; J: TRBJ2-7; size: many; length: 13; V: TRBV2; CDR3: CASSRTSGYEQYF; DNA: TGTGCCAGCAGTCGGACTAGCGGCTACGAGCAGTACTTC
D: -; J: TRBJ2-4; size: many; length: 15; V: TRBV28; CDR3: CASSPSGQPKNIQYF; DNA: TGTGCCAGCAGTCCCTCCGGACAGCCCAAAAACATTCAGTACTTC
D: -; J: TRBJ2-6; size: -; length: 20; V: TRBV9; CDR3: CASSALGTGSLGSGANVLTF; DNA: TGTGCCAGCAGCGCCTTGGGCACAGGGAGCCTTGGTTCTGGGGCCAACGTCCTGACTTTC
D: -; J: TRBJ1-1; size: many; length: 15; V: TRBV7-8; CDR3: CASSIPPTANTEAFF; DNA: TGTGCCAGCAGCATCCCCCCGACAGCGAACACTGAAGCTTTCTTT
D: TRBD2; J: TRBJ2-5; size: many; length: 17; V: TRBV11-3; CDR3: CASSLRSSGRGQETQYF; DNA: TGTGCCAGCAGCTTAAGGTCTAGCGGGAGGGGTCAAGAGACCCAGTACTTC
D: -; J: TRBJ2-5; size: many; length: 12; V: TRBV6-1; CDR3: CASEGPGETQYF; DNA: TGTGCCAGCGAGGGCCCAGGGGAGACCCAGTACTTC
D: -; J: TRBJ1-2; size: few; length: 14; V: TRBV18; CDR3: CASSPASLHYGYTF; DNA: TGTGCCAGCTCACCAGCGTCACTCCACTATGGCTACACCTTC
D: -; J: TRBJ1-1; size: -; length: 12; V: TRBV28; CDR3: CASGPSVGLAFF; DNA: TGTGCCAGCGGACCGAGCGTGGGTTTGGCTTTCTTT
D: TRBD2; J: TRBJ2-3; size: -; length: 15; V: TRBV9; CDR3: CASTPGLAFTDTQYF; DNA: TGTGCCAGCACCCCAGGACTAGCTTTCACAGATACGCAGTATTTT
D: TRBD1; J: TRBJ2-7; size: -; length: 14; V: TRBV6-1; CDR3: CASSEETGVNEQYF; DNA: TGTGCCAGCAGTGAAGAAACAGGGGTTAACGAGCAGTACTTC
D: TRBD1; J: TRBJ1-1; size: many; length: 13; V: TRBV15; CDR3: CATSSGRGLVAFF; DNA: TGTGCCACCAGCAGCGGCAGGGGGCTGGTAGCTTTCTTT
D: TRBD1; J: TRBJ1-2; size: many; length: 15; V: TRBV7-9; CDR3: CASSWTGRGSYGYTF; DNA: TGTGCCAGCAGTTGGACAGGGAGAGGGAGCTATGGCTACACCTTC
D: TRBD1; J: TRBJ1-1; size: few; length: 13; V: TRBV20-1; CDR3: CSAREGAETEAFF; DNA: TGCAGTGCTAGGGAGGGGGCAGAAACTGAAGCTTTCTTT
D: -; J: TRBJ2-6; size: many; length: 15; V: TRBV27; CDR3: CASSLSASGANVLTF; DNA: TGTGCCAGCAGTTTATCGGCGTCTGGGGCCAACGTCCTGACTTTC
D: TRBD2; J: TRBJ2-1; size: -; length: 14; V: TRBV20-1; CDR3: CSAEGLAGSDEQFF; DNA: TGCAGTGCCGAGGGACTAGCGGGAAGCGATGAGCAGTTCTTC
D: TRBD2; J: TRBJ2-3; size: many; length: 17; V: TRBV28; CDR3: CASSLGMLAESTDTQYF; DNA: TGTGCCAGCAGTTTAGGGATGCTAGCGGAGAGCACAGATACGCAGTATTTT
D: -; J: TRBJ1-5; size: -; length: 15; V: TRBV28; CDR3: CASSLDSGGNQPQHF; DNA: TGTGCCAGCAGTCTAGATTCAGGCGGCAATCAGCCCCAGCATTTT